Following are 3 T cell receptor beta chains from one sample sequenced in a study of blood T cell repertoires in COVID-19 (dated by TCRdb to the early 2020s). Receptors were amplified or captured by the immunoSEQ multiplex PCR assay. The table comes from immuneACCESS by way of TCRdb, which keeps in-frame sequences with V and J called. Part of the clones is missing from these tables; in studies checked, under half for an unresolved V gene and the rest for unknown reasons. The sample table records about 80,000 clones; 89% of these occur just once. The ten largest clonotypes hold 10% to 15% of the sample. Sequences were obtained from peripheral blood. The receptors originated from a man between 65 and 79 years old with active or convalescent COVID-19.

This chain connects TRBV9 to TRBJ2-5; weak D call: TRBD1 (5 bases). The germline CDR1 and CDR2 sequences are SGDLS and YYNGEE. CDR3 length equals 13 residues. V lost 0 bases to trimming and J lost 9 bases, with 12 bases between them. This chain's CDR3 is CASSVGGIGPQYF. The CDR3 DNA reads TGTGCCAGCAGCGTAGGGGGCATTGGCCCCCAGTACTTC.

This rearrangement joins TRBV5-1 to TRBJ1-1, with D hard to call. The V gene lost 3 bases and the J gene lost 9 bases, with 21 bases spanning the gap. The CDR3 runs 15 residues. Germline loops: CDR1 SGHRS, CDR2 YFSETQ. This CDR3 is CASSSNNHNHGKAFF. CDR3 in DNA: TGCGCCAGCAGCTCAAACAACCATAACCACGGGAAAGCTTTCTTT.

About this clone: A read error may account for a junction end that differs from germline. The CDR3 DNA sequence: TGTGCCAGCAGCGTCGCCACCGCTAATTATGGCTACACCTTC. It encodes CASSVATANYGYTF. The chain uses TRBV9 and TRBJ1-2; D gene unclear. The CDR3 runs to 14 residues. CDR1 and CDR2 (germline): SGDLS, YYNGEE.